A selection of T cell receptor beta chains follows, all from one sample in a study of blood T cell repertoires in COVID-19. Profiling relied on immunoSEQ multiplex PCR, and the TCRdb table lists in-frame clones only, not all of them. This repertoire shows fewer than 500,000 clones, 70% to 90% found once; its top ten account for roughly 1.9%. Sequencing was carried out using PBMCs or T cells enriched from blood (not recorded which). These receptors were obtained from a woman aged 18-35 years with acute COVID-19. Each CDR3 is given with its conserved first and last residue. Each record gives: J gene, clone size, D gene, V gene, CDR3 length, CDR3 DNA, CDR3 protein. The D gene is left open where the match is weak. A clone size is listed for some rows: how often the clone was seen (once, few, many), or a class if it is expanded.

TRBJ2-1	-	TRBD2	TRBV24-1	15	TGTGCCACCAGTGAGAGGACTAGCGGGAGTAATGAGCAGTTCTTC	CATSERTSGSNEQFF
TRBJ2-4	few	TRBD2	TRBV3-1/TRBV3-2	16	TGTGCCAGCAGCCAAGATACGGTAGCGGGGGGAAACATTCAGTACTTC	CASSQDTVAGGNIQYF
TRBJ1-6	few	-	TRBV7-9	12	TGTGCCAGCAGCCATGAGGGTTTACCCCTCCACTTT	CASSHEGLPLHF
TRBJ2-1	-	-	TRBV29-1	11	TGCAGCGTGGACAGCTTCAATGAGCAGTTCTTC	CSVDSFNEQFF
TRBJ2-1	-	-	TRBV6-2/TRBV6-3	15	TGTGCCAGCAGTTATTTTCTGCAGGGCGGAAATGAGCAGTTCTTC	CASSYFLQGGNEQFF
TRBJ2-1	-	TRBD2	TRBV11-3	15	TGTGCCAGCAGCTTAGGCGGGGGGGATTACAATGAGCAGTTCTTC	CASSLGGGDYNEQFF
TRBJ2-3	-	-	TRBV7-2	15	TGTGCCAGCAGCTTAGGCGGATACCGCACAGATACGCAGTATTTT	CASSLGGYRTDTQYF
TRBJ2-7	-	-	TRBV2	11	TGTGCCAGCAGTGCGGTCTACGAGCAGTACTTC	CASSAVYEQYF
TRBJ1-3	-	TRBD1	TRBV5-1	21	TGCGCCAGCAGCTTGGAGTTGGGACAGGGGATACCGCCTATCTCTGGAAACACCATATATTTT	CASSLELGQGIPPISGNTIYF
TRBJ2-7	-	-	TRBV6-2/TRBV6-3	12	TGTGCCAGCAGTTTTCGGTCCTACGAGCAGTACTTC	CASSFRSYEQYF
TRBJ1-2	-	TRBD1	TRBV7-9	15	TGTGCCAGCAGCTTAGGGACAGGGGCCAAGTATGGCTACACCTTC	CASSLGTGAKYGYTF
TRBJ1-5	many	-	TRBV5-5	15	TGTGCCAGCAGCTTGGGAACGGGGGACGGGCAGCCCCAGCATTTT	CASSLGTGDGQPQHF
TRBJ1-2	few	TRBD1	TRBV12-3/TRBV12-4	13	TGTGCCAGCAGTCAAACAGGGGAGTATGGCTACACCTTC	CASSQTGEYGYTF
TRBJ1-2	-	TRBD1	TRBV9	17	TGTGCCAGCAGCGTAGGGGGGCCGGACAGGCCATTCTATGGCTACACCTTC	CASSVGGPDRPFYGYTF
TRBJ2-7	-	-	TRBV29-1	13	TGCAGCGTTGAAGGAAGAAGGGGCTACGAGCAGTACTTC	CSVEGRRGYEQYF
TRBJ2-1	-	TRBD2	TRBV5-1	15	TGCGCCAGCAGCTGGGGACTAGCGGGATATGATGAGCAGTTCTTC	CASSWGLAGYDEQFF
TRBJ2-5	-	TRBD2	TRBV5-1	18	TGCGCCAGCAGAGGGCGGTTAGCGGGTATAGACCAATTCGGAGCCCAGTACTTC	CASRGRLAGIDQFGAQYF
TRBJ2-7	-	-	TRBV28	11	TGTGCCAGCAGTCCCCTCCGCGAGCAGTACTTC	CASSPLREQYF
TRBJ1-4	-	TRBD1	TRBV5-1	16	TGCGCCAGCAGCTTGGCGGGACAGGGCTTGGGTGAAAAACTGTTTTTT	CASSLAGQGLGEKLFF
TRBJ2-1	-	TRBD2	TRBV2	16	TGTGCCAGGGAAAACAACCGGGACTACCTATCCCATGAGCAGTTCTTC	CARENNRDYLSHEQFF
TRBJ2-1	-	-	TRBV6-5	14	TGTGCCAGCAGTTACGACAGGCGCCAGGGTGAGCAGTTCTTC	CASSYDRRQGEQFF
TRBJ2-5	-	-	TRBV7-9	17	TGTGCCAGCAGCAAGAGGCCGGGAACTGCAGGGGAAGAGACCCAGTACTTC	CASSKRPGTAGEETQYF
TRBJ2-2	-	-	TRBV19	16	TGTGCCAGTAGTATTCGGAGCGACCTGAACACCGGGGAGCTGTTTTTT	CASSIRSDLNTGELFF